This T cell receptor (beta chain) was sequenced in a study of cytomegalovirus exposure and HLA in healthy donors. Study in general: An early data release held tens of millions of unique TCRs from HLA-typed donors.

Findings of the study overall: In presence/absence analyses, roughly uniform sequencing depth across donors was assumed. The majority of TCR sequences were rare, yet some public TCRs appeared in many donors. As confirmed in vitro, three CMV-associated chains were specific for CMV antigens.

PCR used 60 Vbeta primers and 13 Jbeta primers. TCRdb's copy holds only in-frame clones and misses some; the assay was immunoSEQ multiplex PCR. This sample lists around 70,000 clones; its ten largest clones have 3% to 4%. Of note for this clone: Its target is unknown.

CDR3 length: 16 amino acids. With V trimmed by 5 bases and J by 5 bases, 7 bases remained unmatched. CDR1 SEHNR and CDR2 FQNEAQ come from the germline V gene (reference sequence). Sequencing was carried out using PBMCs. The clonotype comes from a female donor in good health and CMV-seropositive. This chain connects TRBV7-9 to TRBJ2-5, with 14 positions matching TRBD2. This chain's CDR3 is CASSPGTSGSFETQYF. The CDR3 DNA is TGTGCCAGCAGCCCGGGGACTAGCGGGAGTTTTGAGACCCAGTACTTC.